This T cell receptor beta chain was observed in a study of identifying expanded T cells in peripheral blood. Germline loops: CDR1 MNHEY, CDR2 SVGAGI. This CDR3 contains 12 residues. V lost 6 bases to trimming and J lost 9 bases; unmatched junction nucleotides: 0. TCRdb's copy holds only in-frame clones and misses some; the assay was immunoSEQ multiplex PCR. The sample lists around 91,000 clones, approximately 88% occurring once. Collection occurred without any documented infections or immune events in donors. This clone was counted a few times. The sequence derives from a person aged 18 to 75 in good health. The specimen was blood. This chain joins TRBV6-5 and TRBJ1-6, with 9 bases fitting TRBD1. CDR3 nucleotide sequence: TGTGCCAGCAGGACAGGGGGTTCACCCCTCCACTTT. This codes for CASRTGGSPLHF.